This T cell receptor beta chain was obtained from a study of beta chain features in type 1 diabetes. Across the whole study: Patients looked much like healthy donors when it came to age, gender and cell yields.

With regard to this clone: Antigen unknown.

Notes on the study in general: People with Type 1 diabetes carried modestly yet significantly shorter TCRB CDR3s in all four CD4+ subsets. Naive, central memory and Treg TCRB repertoires seemed to resemble each other more closely in patients than they did in healthy donors. Equally in patients and controls, PCR might preferentially amplify shorter templates.

Every bit of the isolated RNA underwent reverse transcription, so sequencing read expressed TCRB transcripts. Sequencing was performed with immunoSEQ multiplex PCR; in TCRdb, only in-frame clones are kept and a portion is missing. The sample consists of roughly 300,000 clones, 14% of them appearing once. CD4+ cells of the naive, central memory, regulatory and stem cell-like memory types were sorted via CD45RO/CCR7/CD25/CD127/CD95/CD27. CDR1 is MGHDK, CDR2 SYGVNS, per germline. The V gene end was trimmed by 2 bases and the J gene end by 1 base; junction bases not matched to a gene: 2. The CDR3 contains 15 residues.

The J gene is TRBJ1-1, the V gene TRBV25-1, with 9 bases identical to TRBD1. The specimen was naive CD4+ T cells from blood. This TCR was recovered from a man in his thirties or forties with type 1 diabetes. The CDR3 region has the DNA TGTGCCAGCAGTGAACCGGGACAGGGGAACACTGAAGCTTTCTTT. Its translation is CASSEPGQGNTEAFF.